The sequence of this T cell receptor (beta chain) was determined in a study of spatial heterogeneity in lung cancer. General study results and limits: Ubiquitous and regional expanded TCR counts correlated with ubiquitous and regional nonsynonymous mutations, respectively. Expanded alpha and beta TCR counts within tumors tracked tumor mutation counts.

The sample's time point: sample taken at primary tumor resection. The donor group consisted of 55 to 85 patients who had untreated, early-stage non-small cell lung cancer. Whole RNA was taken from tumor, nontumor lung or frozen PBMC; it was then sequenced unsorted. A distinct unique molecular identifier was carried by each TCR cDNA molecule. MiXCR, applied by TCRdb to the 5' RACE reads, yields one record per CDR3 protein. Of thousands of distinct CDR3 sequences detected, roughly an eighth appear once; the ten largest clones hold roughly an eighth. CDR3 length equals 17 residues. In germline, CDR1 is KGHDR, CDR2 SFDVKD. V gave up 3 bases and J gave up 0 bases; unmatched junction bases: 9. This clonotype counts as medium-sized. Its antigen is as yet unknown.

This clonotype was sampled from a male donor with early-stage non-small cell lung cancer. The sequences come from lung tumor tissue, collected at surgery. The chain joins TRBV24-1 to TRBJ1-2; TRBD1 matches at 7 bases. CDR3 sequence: CATSDGRDSPANYGYTF. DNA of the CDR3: TGTGCCACCAGTGATGGAAGGGACAGCCCAGCTAACTATGGCTACACCTTC.